Sequencing of this T cell receptor (beta chain) was carried out in a study of blood T cell repertoires in COVID-19 (dated by TCRdb to the early 2020s). Looking at the study overall: Samples covering the acute and convalescent phases of COVID-19 were provided by collaborators in the United States, Italy and Spain. Samples were obtained from the ongoing ImmuneRACE study (first 160 participants) and from over 1,000 subjects provided by 6 global collaborators. The prospective study material was composed of cDNA or gDNA derived from T cells, B-cell-depleted T cells, or PBMCs. Nearly every sample came with metadata listing a de-identified subject ID, COVID-19 status, age in years and sex. HLA class I and class II types, where available, came from metadata supplied by the sample provider rather than from assay-based typing. The repertoires were made available in a free public database intended to serve as a resource for research on the immune response to SARS-CoV-2. Subjects who had been exposed to COVID-19, were actively infected with it, or had recovered from it provided the deeply sampled blood TCRbeta repertoires that made up the dataset. The paper's findings and limits, for the study overall: The amount of clinical and demographic metadata varied by source and participant and was provided uncurated.

TCRbeta CDR3 regions were amplified from genomic DNA using the immunoSEQ Assay, a bias-controlled multiplex PCR. The original methods were these. Within the assay, amplification of reference gene primers was used to estimate how many nucleated cells each sample contained. Sequence reads were collapsed and filtered to measure the absolute abundance of every unique TCRbeta CDR3 rearrangement. For each sample, productive Simpson clonality was calculated by taking the square root of Simpson's diversity index across productive rearrangements. TCRdb stores this immuneACCESS table with in-frame sequences only. Part of the clones is absent; in the studies checked, under half of the shortfall reflects unresolved V genes, and no reason is known for the rest. The V and J calls and clone size are taken from that table; D and trimming were inferred from the DNA. The sample table lists under 200,000 clones, less than 85% of them with a count of one. The biggest ten clones account for less than 5.5% of the sample.

About this clone: Its target antigen remains unknown. Base qualities are not provided; no much larger clone lies one nucleotide away.

Participants in the prospective study were aged about 18 to 100 years, lived in some 24 United States geographic areas, and enrolled through a virtual design. In the prospective study, cohorts were assigned on the basis of participant-reported clinical history obtained from a screening survey and a study questionnaire. In the prospective study, whole blood, serum and a nasopharyngeal or oropharyngeal swab were collected from each participant by mobile phlebotomists. Over an approximately 2-month period, participants in the prospective study had the option of providing additional blood draws and questionnaires. Before DNA extraction, blood samples from the prospective study were shipped at room temperature or frozen. There are 19 amino acids in the CDR3, from cysteine to phenylalanine inclusive. The retained sequence is limited to the CDR3, 57 bases, with the frame set at the first base. CDR1 and CDR2, looked up from the germline V gene, are LGHNA and YSLEER. Relative to germline, V is missing 4 bases and J is missing 0 bases, with 13 bases of the junction outside any gene match.

This TCR derives from a woman aged 60-70 years with acute COVID-19. The sample was PBMCs or T cells enriched from blood (not recorded which). The sequence joins TRBV4-3 to TRBJ2-1; 9 junctional bases match TRBD2. The bases read TGCGCCAGCAGCCCTGGAGTAGCGGGGGCAAGGAGCTCCTACAATGAGCAGTTCTTC. This is translated as CASSPGVAGARSSYNEQFF.